Here is one T cell receptor beta chain with its context. The antigen is not known. The CDR3 length is 12 residues. Germline CDR1 is MNHNY and CDR2 is SVGAGI (reference sequence). The J segment lost 11 bases and the V segment lost 6 bases, leaving 9 bases of the junction unmatched. The record originates from a study of tumor-infiltrating lymphocytes in localized non-small cell lung cancer. For the study at large: From each patient, both tumor and uninvolved lung, non-adjacent to tumor, were sampled. Study results and limitations: T-cell fraction did not differ between immunotypes IM1 and IM2. Each assay used a separate piece of the same tissue. Higher tumor T cell infiltration than in uninvolved lung was supported by TCRbeta sequencing.

Method: immunoSEQ multiplex PCR; TCRdb's copy keeps in-frame clones and lacks some. The sample has roughly 15,000 clones; around 65% are singletons. The source material was uninvolved lung tissue not adjacent to the tumor. V gene TRBV6-6 combines with J gene TRBJ1-1; 7 nucleotides match TRBD1. This sequence was found in a human donor with non-small cell lung cancer. CDR3 residues: CASSPTGFGAFF. The CDR3 DNA sequence: TGTGCCAGCAGCCCGACAGGGTTTGGGGCTTTCTTT.